Each of the 6 T cell receptor beta chains below was sequenced from the same sample in a study of blood T cells in healthy people across ages (dated by TCRdb to 2014 to 2015). The library was made by 5' RACE. Reads for this sample came from an Illumina HiSeq 2500. A second PCR of about 6 to 11 cycles was performed with a sample-barcoded 5' primer and a J-beta primer mix. TCRdb reanalyzed the raw reads on its own, using fastp at Q25 for trimming and MiXCR for clone calling, and kept in-frame beta chains. A single entry per CDR3 protein holds the most common genes and DNA from its merged rows. For this sample the table gives over a million distinct CDR3 sequences, of which about 42% were detected only once. Over 3.5% of the sample goes to the ten largest clones. The sequenced sample consisted of blood. All receptors derive from a woman aged 18-30 years in good health.

This clonotype was seen more than once but under ten times. V gene TRBV7-9 combines with J gene TRBJ1-4; D gene ambiguous. The CDR3 runs to 14 residues. V lost 0 bases, J lost 6 bases, and 8 bases lay in between. Germline assignment: CDR1 SEHNR and CDR2 FQNEAQ (reference sequence). CDR3 in amino acids: CASSLAGSYEKLFF. The CDR3 coding sequence is TGTGCCAGCAGCTTAGCTGGGAGCTATGAAAAACTGTTTTTT. The full variable domain, its missing parts supplied by reference TRBV7-9 and TRBJ1-4, is DTGVSQNPRHKITKRGQNVTFRCDPISEHNRLYWYRQTLGQGPEFLTYFQNEAQLEKSRLLSDRFSAERPKGSFSTLEIQRTEQGDSAMYLCASSLAGSYEKLFFGSGTQLSVL.

The genes are TRBV7-2 and TRBJ1-6; 8 nucleotides match TRBD1. J was trimmed by 4 bases and V by 4 bases; bases with no gene match: 12. Germline V gene lookup returns CDR1 SGHTA and CDR2 FQGNSA. The CDR3 contains 18 residues. Written as DNA, the CDR3 is TGTGCCAGCAGCTCCGCGGCAGGGGGCTTAGGATATAATTCACCCCTCCACTTT. Translating gives CASSSAAGGLGYNSPLHF.

This clonotype has just a few counts. This chain uses TRBV12-3 or TRBV12-4 with TRBJ2-7, with 8 nucleotides matching TRBD1. The CDR3 is 14 amino acids. Losses at the gene ends were 7 bases for V and 2 bases for J; bases not matched to a gene: 7. CDR3 in DNA: TGTGCCAGCACCCGGGACAGGTTAACCTACGAGCAGTACTTC. Amino acid sequence: CASTRDRLTYEQYF.

The chain is built from TRBV10-3 and TRBJ1-1; D uncertain. V was pared by 3 bases and J by 1 base, with 3 bases between. Germline V gene data show CDR1 as ENHRY and CDR2 as SYGVKD. This CDR3 has 12 amino acids. The CDR3, as DNA: TGTGCCATCAGTGACAAGAACACTGAAGCTTTCTTT. Its translation: CAISDKNTEAFF.

CDR3 in amino acids: CSARRANSGTVGYTF. The CDR3 nucleotides read TGCAGTGCTCGTCGCGCCAACTCCGGGACAGTTGGCTACACCTTC. J is TRBJ1-2 and V is TRBV20-1; 7 bases align to TRBD1. Germline CDR1 is DFQATT and CDR2 is SNEGSKA (reference sequence). Trimming cost V 5 bases and J 7 bases; bases outside gene matches: 16. This CDR3 spans 15 amino acids.

The chain is built from TRBV10-1 and TRBJ1-1; D possibly corresponds to TRBD1 (5 bases). The V end lost 4 bases, the J end lost 10 bases, and 16 bases lay between the germline ends. From germline, CDR1 is WNHNN and CDR2 SYGVQD (reference sequence). CDR3 length equals 13 residues. The CDR3 DNA reads TGCGCCAGCAGTGTCGATGACAGCCGAGGAGCTTTCTTT. Protein product: CASSVDDSRGAFF.